This TCR beta chain is from a study of cytomegalovirus exposure and HLA in healthy donors (dated by TCRdb to 2017 to 2019). The study in broad terms: An earlier analysis of roughly 500 of the donors reported about 300 Gb of sequence data and some 110 million unique TCR beta sequences obtained from some 170 million T cells. Along with the approximately 700-subject first cohort, a separate validation cohort of over 90 different subjects was used. To predict cytomegalovirus infection status, the study combined high-throughput TCR immunosequencing, statistical association of individual TCRs with disease status, and machine learning. HLA typing covered class I and class II loci at four-digit resolution. To study patterns of TCR occurrence, a later analysis re-analyzed previously published TCR beta repertoires from several hundred donors and added high-resolution HLA genotyping. The study profiled the T cell repertoires of 550 to 700 subjects by immunosequencing and related them to cytomegalovirus serostatus. Typing coverage varied by locus: roughly 620-640 donors for A, B, C, DRB1 and DQB1; around 560 for DQA1; more than 600 for DPA1; under 490 for DPB1. Rather than drawing on any new phenotypic data, the later analysis identified candidate immune exposures from TCR beta sequences and the way those sequences occurred across donors. In a later genetic analysis, genome-wide SNP genotypes for about 55% of the roughly 670 donors were used, and that subset was treated as a discovery cohort. Among some 410 genotyped donors of the cohort, an average of roughly 240,000 unique TCR beta nucleotide sequences were sequenced per donor, around 20% of them non-productive. All discovery cohort repertoires had been generated on a single sequencing platform. Of the 350 to 450 genotyped donors, 65% to 90% were placed in the genetic ancestry cluster associated with self-reported Caucasian donors. About five DR-DQ haplotypes were handled as single units for association and clustering, since linkage in the cohort was strong. Alongside the repertoire data, information on donor age, sex, ethnicity and CMV serostatus was compiled. An earlier analysis of several hundred of the donors applied high-throughput TCR beta sequencing to assess whether each TCR beta V gene segment acted as functional or pseudogenic. An early release covering roughly 580 HLA-typed donors comprised about 300 gigabases of sequencing data and tens of millions of unique TCR sequences. The study aimed to test whether signatures of past pathogen exposure could be identified by cataloging public T cell receptors. Overall results and qualifications from the work: In vitro tests confirmed that three of the cytomegalovirus-associated TCR beta chains recognize cytomegalovirus antigens. In a later genetic analysis, a missense DCLRE1C variant was associated with V-gene and J-gene trimming of TCR beta chains, and the association was replicated in an independent cohort. Immune exposure information for the cohort was limited to CMV serostatus. In a later analysis, HLA-associated TCR beta chains showed more clonal expansion and lower generation probabilities than non-associated chains that were equally common. While some public TCRs were present in many individuals, most TCR sequences turned up only very rarely across donors. The 87-base-pair reads could not distinguish some IMGT-functional V segments, including TRBV6-2 and TRBV6-3, so those segments were excluded. A further reported finding was that TCR beta sequences accurately predicted the HLA-A and HLA-B alleles for most subjects in the first cohort. In the study, about 150 TCR beta chains were listed as associated with cytomegalovirus. According to a later analysis, parvovirus B19, influenza, CMV and Epstein-Barr virus appeared linked to several top co-occurrence clusters. Because counts were too low, some 17 rarely observed V segments, including chromosome 9 orphons, were left out of the earlier analysis of about 620 of the donors. Compared with the 666-donor mean, donors in an Asian-associated ancestry cluster had fewer N-insertions in productive TCRs, according to a later genetic analysis. According to the authors, the approach could potentially be generalized to other disease states and immunological phenotypes. Because some donors lacked HLA typing at each locus, the association tests relied only on the typed subset. The sequencing pipeline was judged likely to have produced a cluster of highly shared sequence variants as a technical artifact. Roughly uniform sequencing depth across donors was assumed in presence/absence analyses, although this assumption may not hold. Most CMV-associated TCR beta chains appeared to be HLA-restricted in a later analysis, and the HLA associations seemed to be driven largely by CMV exposure. Only TCR beta chains were sequenced in this cohort, and the absence of alpha or paired-chain data limited detectable features. In a later analysis, more than 15,000 TCR beta sequences were associated with specific HLA alleles at a false discovery rate of 0.05. Correlated functional status among segregating V segments might reflect linkage disequilibrium, but an unknown experimental factor could not be ruled out. In both the original and validation cohorts, the classifier was reported to diagnose cytomegalovirus status with high specificity and sensitivity. In a later analysis, the rate of TCR association differed among HLA loci, with DRB1 alleles having the most associated TCRs and HLA-C alleles having the fewest. In an earlier analysis of approximately 600 of the donors, most TCR beta V segments were observed in productive rearrangements about 90% or about 30% of the time, broadly matching IMGT annotations. When HLA alleles, especially DR and DQ, strongly co-occurred, attributing TCR associations to individual alleles was difficult.

The method behind the library was the immunoSEQ multiplex PCR assay. The multiplex PCR relied on a mix of 60 forward primers for TCR Vbeta segments and 13 reverse primers for TCR Jbeta segments. The CDR3 region of rearranged TCR beta genes was amplified from genomic DNA with a multiplex PCR assay. The Illumina HiSeq System was used to sequence the amplified TCR beta libraries as 87-base-pair reads. The source study handled its data this way. A later analysis counted approximately 84 million unique TCR beta chains across the 550 to 700 repertoires, and around 9.9 million of these chains were shared by at least two donors. A nearest-neighbor algorithm error-corrected the raw reads and collapsed the reads into unique sequences, merging closely related sequences to remove PCR and sequencing errors. To assign V, D and J gene segments, CDR3 sequences were aligned to IMGT reference sequences. For a sequence to be retained, a match of at least six nucleotides was required to both a V gene segment and a J gene segment. Rearrangements were classified as productive when the CDR3 lacked stop codons and remained in frame with V and J, and all other rearrangements were classified as non-productive. Following IMGT convention, CDR3 was defined as the stretch from the second conserved V-encoded cysteine to the conserved J-encoded phenylalanine. In an earlier analysis of 587 of the donors, sequences lacking an unambiguous match to a single V gene segment were excluded. An earlier analysis of a few hundred of the donors called V segments functional above 56.7% productive rearrangements and segregating when the between-donor standard deviation exceeded 5%. A statistical classification framework was built for diagnosing cytomegalovirus status from the catalog of TCR beta chain sequences. V and J gene assignment, in a later analysis, came from comparing TCR nucleotide sequences with IMGT/GENE-DB human TR gene sequences. The TCRdist pipeline was used in a later analysis to assign CDR3 sequences and most-parsimonious VDJ recombination scenarios. In a later analysis, each TCR beta chain was defined by its CDR3 amino acid sequence together with its V-gene family, and reads lacking a unique V-gene family were excluded. To address suspected cross-contamination and a sequencing artifact, a later analysis removed around 600 highly shared, low-generation-probability nucleotide sequences. A later analysis calculated a clonal expansion index for each public chain from normalized within-repertoire ranks of inferred template counts. A later analysis computed generation probabilities with a VDJ recombination model fitted to out-of-frame rearrangements, and checked the results against IGoR. In a later analysis, TCR-TCR, TCR-HLA and TCR-CMV co-occurrence was scored with hypergeometric tests, and a repertoire-size bias correction was applied to TCR pairs. To estimate false discovery rates, a later analysis permuted the HLA or CMV assignments 20 times. In a later analysis, co-occurring TCRs were grouped using DBSCAN, and TCRdist sequence similarity was added for clustering within HLA-allele-positive subsets. For co-occurrence clustering, repertoires with fewer than 30,000 or more than 120,000 public chains were excluded, along with five or six repertoires with anomalous nucleotide sharing. TCRdb provides this immuneACCESS table in a form limited to in-frame rearrangements. Some clones are lacking; in checked studies, under half of them reflect an unresolved V gene, and why the rest are absent is not known. That table is the source of V, J and clone size, and D and trimming were worked out from the DNA. This sample has fewer than 200,000 clones in its table, and about 9% of those were observed once. The ten biggest clones cover 1% to 1.5% of the sample.

The cohort comprised around 690 healthy bone marrow donors. Cohort members were all nominally healthy when sampled, although unrecorded immune exposures were likely present. The donor was CMV seropositive and belonged to the group of some 290 seropositive cohort members. A peripheral blood sample was collected from each donor, and TCR beta sequencing was performed on peripheral blood mononuclear cells. The Qiagen DNeasy Blood Extraction Kit was used to extract genomic DNA from the blood cell samples. The junction shows trimming of 2 bases on V and 3 bases on J, and the gene matches do not reach 7 bases of it. The CDR3 goes from the cysteine to the phenylalanine over 16 residues. Just the 48-base CDR3 DNA is kept, in frame starting at base 1. Looking up the germline V gene yields CDR1 ENHRY and CDR2 SYGVKD. This clone was recorded a few times. What antigen it recognizes has not been identified. Nothing much larger sits one base from this clone, and base qualities are not available.

The sample taken for sequencing was PBMCs. The origin of this receptor is a woman in her twenties or thirties in good health and CMV-seropositive. Here the chain combines TRBV10-3 and TRBJ1-1, with 9 bases in between that match TRBD1. In nucleotide form, the sequence is TGTGCCATCAGTGAGGGCCGGGACAGGGAGGACACTGAAGCTTTCTTT. The translation is CAISEGRDREDTEAFF.